This T cell receptor beta chain was retrieved from a study of long-term antiretroviral therapy in people with HIV. Researchers ran immunoSEQ v3.0 at survey level. Measured with immunoSEQ multiplex PCR; TCRdb has only the in-frame clones, and not every one. The sample consists of about 20,000 clones, roughly 78% of them appearing once. Germline V gene sequence: CDR1 KGHSH, CDR2 LQKENI. The ends were cut back, 1 base at V and 8 bases at J, with 17 bases in the middle. The CDR3 loop spans 15 amino acids. The sequenced sample was unsorted PBMCs, obtained 0.2 years after starting antiretroviral therapy. This chain joins TRBV18 and TRBJ1-2, with D maybe TRBD1 (6 bases). The sequence derives from a woman between 35 and 50 years old with HIV. In DNA, the CDR3 is TGTGCCAGCTCACCACGAGCAGGGGAGGTGTGGGGCTACACCTTC. It is translated as CASSPRAGEVWGYTF.